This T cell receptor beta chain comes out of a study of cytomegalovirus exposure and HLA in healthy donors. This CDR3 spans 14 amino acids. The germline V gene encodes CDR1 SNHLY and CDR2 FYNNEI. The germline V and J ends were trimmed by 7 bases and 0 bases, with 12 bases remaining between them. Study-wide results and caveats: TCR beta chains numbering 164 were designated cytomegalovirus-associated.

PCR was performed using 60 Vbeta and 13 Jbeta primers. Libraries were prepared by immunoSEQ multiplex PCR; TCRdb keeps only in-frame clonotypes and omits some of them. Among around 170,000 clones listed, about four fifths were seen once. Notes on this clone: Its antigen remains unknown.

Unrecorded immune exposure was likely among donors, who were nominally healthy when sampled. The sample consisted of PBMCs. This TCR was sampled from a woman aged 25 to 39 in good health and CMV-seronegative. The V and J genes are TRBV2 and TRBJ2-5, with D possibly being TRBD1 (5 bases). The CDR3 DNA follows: TGTGCCAGCACGGCAGGACAAAACCAAGAGACCCAGTACTTC. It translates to CASTAGQNQETQYF.